The present T cell receptor beta chain was sequenced within a study of T cell responses to AZD1222 COVID-19 vaccine. Study results and limitations: Two AZD1222 administrations were followed by greater Spike-specific TCR breadth and depth. The study sampled repertoires only after the peak T cell response.

Germline values: CDR1 ENHRY, CDR2 SYGVKD. The V gene end was trimmed by 3 bases and the J gene end by 4 bases; junction bases not matched to a gene: 3. The length of the CDR3 is 15 residues. Data came from immunoSEQ multiplex PCR; TCRdb stores just in-frame clones and leaves some out. The table shows 150,000 or so clones, with around nine tenths occurring only once. On this clone itself: Antigen specificity is unknown.

The specimen was peripheral blood, collected on day 0 of AZD1222 vaccination. The chain joins TRBV10-3 to TRBJ1-6; 7 nucleotides align to TRBD1. The clonotype comes from an adult in good health. The CDR3 region has the DNA TGTGCCATCAGTGACGGACAGGCTTATAATTCACCCCTCCACTTT. Amino acids: CAISDGQAYNSPLHF.